Reported below is one T cell receptor (beta chain). These data come from a study of blood T cell repertoires in COVID-19. Authors' processing steps: Reference gene primer amplification yielded estimated nucleated cell counts. TCRdb's copy holds only in-frame clones and misses some; the assay was immunoSEQ multiplex PCR. The V and J calls and the clone size are those of that table, but D and trimming were determined from the DNA. The sample shows around 190,000 clones, less than 85% of them seen only once. This receptor was identified in a woman aged 45-60 years with acute or convalescent COVID-19. Material for sequencing was peripheral blood.

CDR3 nucleotides: TGTGCCAGCAGCCAAGGGGACAGACGATCACCCCTCCACTTT. Its translation is CASSQGDRRSPLHF. This chain joins TRBV3-1 (or the pseudogene TRBV3-2) and TRBJ1-6, with 7 bases that match TRBD1. With V trimmed by 1 base and J by 10 bases, 4 bases remained unmatched. Per the germline V gene, CDR1 is LGHDT and CDR2 is YNNKEL (reference sequence). The CDR3 spans 14 residues.